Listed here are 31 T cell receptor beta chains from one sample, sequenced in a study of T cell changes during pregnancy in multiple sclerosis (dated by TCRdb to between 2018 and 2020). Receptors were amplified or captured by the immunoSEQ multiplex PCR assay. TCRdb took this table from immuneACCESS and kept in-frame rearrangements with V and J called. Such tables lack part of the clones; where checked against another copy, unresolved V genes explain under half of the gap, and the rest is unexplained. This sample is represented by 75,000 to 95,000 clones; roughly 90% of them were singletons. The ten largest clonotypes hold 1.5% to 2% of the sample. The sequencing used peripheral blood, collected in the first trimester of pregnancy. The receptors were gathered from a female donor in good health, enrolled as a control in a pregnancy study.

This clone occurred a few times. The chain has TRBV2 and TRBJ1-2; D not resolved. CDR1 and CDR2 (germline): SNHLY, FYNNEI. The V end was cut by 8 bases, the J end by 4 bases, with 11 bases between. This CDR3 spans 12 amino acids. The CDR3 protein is CASRMSVYGYTF. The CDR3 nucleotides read TGTGCCAGCCGAATGAGCGTCTATGGCTACACCTTC.

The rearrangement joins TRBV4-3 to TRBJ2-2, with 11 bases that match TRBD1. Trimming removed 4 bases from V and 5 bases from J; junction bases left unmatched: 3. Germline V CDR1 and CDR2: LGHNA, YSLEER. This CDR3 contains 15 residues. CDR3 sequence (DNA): TGCGCCAGCAGCCCCGGGACAGGGGGGACCGGGGAGCTGTTTTTT. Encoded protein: CASSPGTGGTGELFF.

The CDR3 DNA sequence: TGTGCCAGCAGTGACAGGGGTCAGACCCAGTACTTC. This codes for CASSDRGQTQYF. The chain joins TRBV6-5 to TRBJ2-5, with 8 nucleotides matching TRBD1. Germline CDR1 and CDR2: MNHEY and SVGAGI. The V gene end was trimmed by 5 bases and the J gene end by 6 bases; junction bases not matched to a gene: 2. The CDR3 length is 12 residues.

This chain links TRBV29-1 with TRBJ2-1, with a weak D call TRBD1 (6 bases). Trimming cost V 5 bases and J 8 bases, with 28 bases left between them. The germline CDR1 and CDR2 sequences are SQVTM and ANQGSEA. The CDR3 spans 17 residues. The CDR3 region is CSVTHQNRALRLYEQFF. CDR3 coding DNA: TGCAGCGTTACCCACCAGAACAGGGCATTGAGGTTGTATGAGCAGTTCTTC.

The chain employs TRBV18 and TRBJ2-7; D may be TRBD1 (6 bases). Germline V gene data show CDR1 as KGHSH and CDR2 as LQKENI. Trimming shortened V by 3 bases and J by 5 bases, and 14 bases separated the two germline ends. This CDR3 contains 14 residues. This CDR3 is CASSPTGLRNEQYF. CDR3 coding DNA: TGTGCCAGCTCACCTACAGGGTTAAGGAACGAGCAGTACTTC.

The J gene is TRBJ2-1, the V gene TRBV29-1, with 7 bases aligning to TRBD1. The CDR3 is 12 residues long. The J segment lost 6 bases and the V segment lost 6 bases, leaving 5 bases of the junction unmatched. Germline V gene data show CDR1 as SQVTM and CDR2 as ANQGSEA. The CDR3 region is CSVYRQGNEQFF. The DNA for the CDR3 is TGCAGCGTGTACAGACAGGGCAATGAGCAGTTCTTC.

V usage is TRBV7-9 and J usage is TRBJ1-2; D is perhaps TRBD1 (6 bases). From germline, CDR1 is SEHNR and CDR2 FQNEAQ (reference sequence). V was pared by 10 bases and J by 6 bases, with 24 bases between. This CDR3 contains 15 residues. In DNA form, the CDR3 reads TGTGCCATCACGGGGGGCATTCGAGGGTTCAATGGCTACACCTTC. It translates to CAITGGIRGFNGYTF.

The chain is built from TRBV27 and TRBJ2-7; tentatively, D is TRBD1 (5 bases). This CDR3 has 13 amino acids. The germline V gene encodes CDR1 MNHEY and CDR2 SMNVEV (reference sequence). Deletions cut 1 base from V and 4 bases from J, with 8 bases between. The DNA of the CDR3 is TGTGCCAGCAGTTTATGGTCAGGGTACGAGCAGTACTTC. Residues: CASSLWSGYEQYF.

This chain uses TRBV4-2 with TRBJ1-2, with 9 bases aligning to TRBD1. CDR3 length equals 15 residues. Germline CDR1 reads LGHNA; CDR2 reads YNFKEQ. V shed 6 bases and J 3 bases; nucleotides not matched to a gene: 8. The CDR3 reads CASSQSDRGDYGYTF. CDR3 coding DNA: TGTGCCAGCAGTCAGTCCGACAGGGGGGACTATGGCTACACCTTC.

This CDR3 is CASSNRWGGANTEAFF. CDR3 in DNA: TGTGCCAGCAGCAATCGATGGGGGGGGGCCAACACTGAAGCTTTCTTT. The rearrangement joins TRBV14 to TRBJ1-1; tentatively, D is TRBD1 (6 bases). The CDR3 is 16 amino acids. The ends were cut back, 5 bases at V and 2 bases at J, with 18 bases in the middle. The germline CDR1 and CDR2 sequences are SGHDN and FVKESK.

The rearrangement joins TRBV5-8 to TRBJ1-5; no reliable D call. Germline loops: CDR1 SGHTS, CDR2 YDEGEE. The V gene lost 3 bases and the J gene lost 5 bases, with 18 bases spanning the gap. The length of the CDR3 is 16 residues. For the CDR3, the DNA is TGTGCCAGCAGCTATGTTTTCCCCTCGAGGGATCAGCCCCAGCATTTT. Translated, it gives CASSYVFPSRDQPQHF.

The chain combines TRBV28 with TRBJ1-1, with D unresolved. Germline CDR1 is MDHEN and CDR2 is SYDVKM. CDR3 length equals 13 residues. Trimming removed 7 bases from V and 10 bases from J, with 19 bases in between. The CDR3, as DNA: TGTGCCAGCACCCTGGAGGACTCAATAGGAGCTTTCTTT. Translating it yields CASTLEDSIGAFF.

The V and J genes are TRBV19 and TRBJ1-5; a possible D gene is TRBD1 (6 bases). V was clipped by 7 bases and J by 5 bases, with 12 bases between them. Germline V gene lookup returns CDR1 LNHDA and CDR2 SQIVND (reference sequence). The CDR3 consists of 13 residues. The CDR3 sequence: CASISGVYQPQHF. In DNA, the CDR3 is TGTGCCAGTATTTCAGGGGTGTATCAGCCCCAGCATTTT.

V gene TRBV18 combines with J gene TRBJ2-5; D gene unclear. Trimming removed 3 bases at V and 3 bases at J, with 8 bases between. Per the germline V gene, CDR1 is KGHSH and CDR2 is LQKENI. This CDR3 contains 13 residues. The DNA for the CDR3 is TGTGCCAGCTCACCGCGTGAGGAAGAGACCCAGTACTTC. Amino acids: CASSPREEETQYF.

The CDR3 DNA follows: TGTGCCAGCAGCGTAGAAGGGACTAGCGGAACTGATACGCAGTATTTT. Translated: CASSVEGTSGTDTQYF. The chain is built from TRBV9 and TRBJ2-3, with 11 bases matching TRBD2. Germline V gene data show CDR1 as SGDLS and CDR2 as YYNGEE. CDR3 size: 16 residues. V lost 0 bases and J lost 6; bases outside the gene matches: 6.

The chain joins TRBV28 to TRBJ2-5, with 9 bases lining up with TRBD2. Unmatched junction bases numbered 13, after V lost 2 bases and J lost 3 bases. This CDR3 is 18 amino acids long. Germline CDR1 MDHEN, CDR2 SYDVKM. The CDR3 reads CASSLRPRLAGWKETQYF. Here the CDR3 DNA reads TGTGCCAGCAGTTTAAGGCCGCGGCTAGCGGGGTGGAAAGAGACCCAGTACTTC.

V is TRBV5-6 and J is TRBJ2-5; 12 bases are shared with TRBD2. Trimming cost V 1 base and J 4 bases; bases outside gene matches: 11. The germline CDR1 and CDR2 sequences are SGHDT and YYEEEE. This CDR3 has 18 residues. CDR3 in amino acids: CASSLSLAGGDIGETQYF. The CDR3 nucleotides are TGTGCCAGCAGCTTGAGCCTAGCGGGGGGGGATATTGGAGAGACCCAGTACTTC.

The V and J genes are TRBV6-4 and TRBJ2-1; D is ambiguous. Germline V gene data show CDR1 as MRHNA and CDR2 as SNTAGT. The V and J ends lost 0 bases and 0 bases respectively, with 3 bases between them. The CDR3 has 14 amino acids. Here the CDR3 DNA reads TGTGCCAGCAGTGACTCGAGCTCCTACAATGAGCAGTTCTTC. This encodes CASSDSSSYNEQFF.

CDR3 loop: CASSFSAQGSYEQYF. In nucleotides, the CDR3 is TGTGCCAGCAGCTTCTCCGCACAGGGCTCCTACGAGCAGTACTTC. The chain carries TRBV11-1 and TRBJ2-7; D possibly corresponds to TRBD1 (6 bases). Trimming took off 3 bases at V and 0 bases at J, with 12 bases between the two ends. This CDR3 spans 15 amino acids. Germline V gene data show CDR1 as SGHAT and CDR2 as FQDESV (reference sequence).

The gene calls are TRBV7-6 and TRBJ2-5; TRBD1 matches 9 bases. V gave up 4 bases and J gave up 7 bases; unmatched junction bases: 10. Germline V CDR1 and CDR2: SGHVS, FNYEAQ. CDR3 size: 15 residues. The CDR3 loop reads CASSSTGQGSGTQYF. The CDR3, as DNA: TGTGCCAGCAGCTCCACCGGACAGGGGTCGGGGACCCAGTACTTC.

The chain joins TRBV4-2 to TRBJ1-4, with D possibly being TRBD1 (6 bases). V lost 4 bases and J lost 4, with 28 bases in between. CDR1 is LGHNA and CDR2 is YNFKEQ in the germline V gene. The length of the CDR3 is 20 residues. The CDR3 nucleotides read TGTGCCAGCAGCCGAAGCGAGGAGACAGGCTATTTTAGGGGTAATGAAAAACTGTTTTTT. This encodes CASSRSEETGYFRGNEKLFF.

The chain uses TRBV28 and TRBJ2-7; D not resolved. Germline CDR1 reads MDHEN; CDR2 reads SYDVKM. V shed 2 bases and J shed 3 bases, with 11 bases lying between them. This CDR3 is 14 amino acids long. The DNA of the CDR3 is TGTGCCAGCAGTTTAGGCCTTCCAATCTACGAGCAGTACTTC. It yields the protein CASSLGLPIYEQYF.

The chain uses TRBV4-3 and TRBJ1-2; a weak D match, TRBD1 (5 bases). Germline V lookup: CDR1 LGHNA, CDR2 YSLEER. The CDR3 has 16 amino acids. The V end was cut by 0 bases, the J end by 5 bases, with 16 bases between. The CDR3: CASSQDLRGELYGYTF. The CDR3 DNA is TGCGCCAGCAGCCAAGATTTGCGGGGCGAGTTATATGGCTACACCTTC.

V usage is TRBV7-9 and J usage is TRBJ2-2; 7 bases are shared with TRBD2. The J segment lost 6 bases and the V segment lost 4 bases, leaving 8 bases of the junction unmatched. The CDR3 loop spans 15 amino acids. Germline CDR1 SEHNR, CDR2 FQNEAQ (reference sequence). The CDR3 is CASSSGGSVAGELFF. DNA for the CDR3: TGTGCCAGCAGCTCCGGGGGGTCCGTCGCCGGGGAGCTGTTTTTT.

The CDR3 loop reads CASSLDGGREQFF. Written as DNA, the CDR3 is TGTGCCAGCAGCTTAGATGGGGGGAGGGAGCAGTTCTTC. The chain links TRBV7-2 to TRBJ2-1; a possible D gene is TRBD2 (6 bases). V dropped 1 base and J dropped 10 bases, with 11 bases sitting between them. The CDR3 is 13 amino acids. The germline CDR1 and CDR2 sequences are SGHTA and FQGNSA.

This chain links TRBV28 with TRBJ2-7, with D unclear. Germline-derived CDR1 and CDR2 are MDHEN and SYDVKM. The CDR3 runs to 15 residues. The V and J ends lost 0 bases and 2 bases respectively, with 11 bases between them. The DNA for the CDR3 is TGTGCCAGCAGTTTATGGGCTCGCGGAACCTACGAGCAGTACTTC. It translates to CASSLWARGTYEQYF.

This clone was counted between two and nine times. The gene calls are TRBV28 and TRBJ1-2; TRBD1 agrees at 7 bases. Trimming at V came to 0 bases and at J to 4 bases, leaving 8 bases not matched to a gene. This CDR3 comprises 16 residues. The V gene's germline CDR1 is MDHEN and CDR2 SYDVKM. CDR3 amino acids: CASSLWAREGAYGYTF. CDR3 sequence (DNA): TGTGCCAGCAGTTTATGGGCCCGGGAGGGGGCCTATGGCTACACCTTC.

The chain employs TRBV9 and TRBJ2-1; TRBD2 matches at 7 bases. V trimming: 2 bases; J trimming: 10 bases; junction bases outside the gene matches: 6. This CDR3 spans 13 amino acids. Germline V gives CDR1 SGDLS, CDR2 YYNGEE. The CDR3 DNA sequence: TGTGCCAGCAGCGTGAGGCTAGCGGACGAGCAGTTCTTC. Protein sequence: CASSVRLADEQFF.

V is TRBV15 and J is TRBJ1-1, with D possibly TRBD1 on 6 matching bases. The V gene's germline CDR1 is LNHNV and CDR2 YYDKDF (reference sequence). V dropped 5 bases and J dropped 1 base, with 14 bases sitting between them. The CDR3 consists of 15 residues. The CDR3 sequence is CATSDLGAGNTEAFF. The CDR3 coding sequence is TGTGCCACCAGCGACCTGGGGGCCGGGAACACTGAAGCTTTCTTT.

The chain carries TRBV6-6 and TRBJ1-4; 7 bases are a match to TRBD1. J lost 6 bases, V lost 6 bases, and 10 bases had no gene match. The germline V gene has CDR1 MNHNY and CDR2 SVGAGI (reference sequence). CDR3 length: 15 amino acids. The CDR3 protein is CASRLYRGGYEKLFF. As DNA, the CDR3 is TGTGCCAGCAGGCTTTACAGGGGAGGATATGAAAAACTGTTTTTT.

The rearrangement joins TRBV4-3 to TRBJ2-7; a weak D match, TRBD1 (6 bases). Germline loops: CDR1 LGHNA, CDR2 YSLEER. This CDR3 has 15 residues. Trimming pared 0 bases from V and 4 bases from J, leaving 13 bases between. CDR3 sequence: CASSQDRTGQYEQYF. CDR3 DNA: TGCGCCAGCAGCCAAGATCGCACAGGGCAATACGAGCAGTACTTC.